Presented here are 4 T cell receptor beta chains from one specimen sequenced in a study of shared clonotypes between healthy human individuals. Generated by immunoSEQ multiplex PCR, the TCRdb table keeps only in-frame clones and is missing some. The sample contains some 1,400,000 clones, around 97% of which appear only once. The sample comprised naive CD4+ T cells sorted from blood. Sample subset: CD45RA+ positively selected. Receptor source: a man younger than 45 in good health.

This chain uses TRBV5-6 with TRBJ2-1; 7 bases agree with TRBD1. The trim removed 0 bases at V and 3 bases at J, leaving 6 bases unmatched. This CDR3 region has 16 residues. The germline V gene has CDR1 SGHDT and CDR2 YYEEEE. The chain's CDR3 is CASSLAQGRYYNEQFF. Here the CDR3 DNA reads TGTGCCAGCAGCTTGGCACAGGGGCGTTACTACAATGAGCAGTTCTTC. Together with reference TRBV5-6 and TRBJ2-1, the CDR3 gives the full variable domain: DAGVTQSPTHLIKTRGQQVTLRCSPKSGHDTVSWYQQALGQGPQFIFQYYEEEERQRGNFPDRFSGHQFPNYSSELNVNALLLGDSALYLCASSLAQGRYYNEQFFGPGTRLTVL.

The V and J genes are TRBV28 and TRBJ1-3; D gene uncertain. CDR1 and CDR2 from the germline V gene are MDHEN and SYDVKM. This CDR3 has 13 amino acids. Trimming took off 10 bases at V and 0 bases at J, with 10 bases between the two ends. In DNA, the CDR3 is TGTGCCACCGTAGACCGCTCTGGAAACACCATATATTTT. Its translation: CATVDRSGNTIYF.

The V and J genes are TRBV14 and TRBJ1-1; D is unresolved. The CDR3 sequence is 12 residues long. V was trimmed by 0 bases and J by 7 bases, leaving 6 bases between them. Germline V gene data show CDR1 as SGHDN and CDR2 as FVKESK. CDR3 sequence: CASSQDRIEAFF. CDR3 nucleotide sequence: TGTGCCAGCAGCCAAGATCGAATTGAAGCTTTCTTT.

The chain has TRBV11-2 and TRBJ2-1; possibly TRBD2 for D (5 bases). The CDR3 sequence is 18 residues long. CDR1 and CDR2 (germline): SGHAT, FQNNGV. Trimming took 1 base from V and 0 from J, leaving 16 bases between them. The CDR3 DNA follows: TGTGCCAGCAGCTTAGTTGGGGTAGCGAGGAGCTCCTACAATGAGCAGTTCTTC. Translating it yields CASSLVGVARSSYNEQFF.